A single sample gave rise to the 21 T cell receptor beta chains below, sequenced in a study of T cells after posttransplantation cyclophosphamide (TCRdb year 2016). Libraries were constructed by the immunoSEQ multiplex PCR assay. TCRdb retrieved this table from immuneACCESS and kept in-frame rearrangements only. Not all clones are present; in checked studies, unresolved V genes account for under half, and no reason is known for the remainder. This sample is represented by 8,000 to 10,000 clones; approximately 88% of them were singletons. The top ten clonotypes cover approximately 4% of the sample. The control cohort consisted of 11 patients who had myeloablative marrow transplants with methotrexate plus a calcineurin inhibitor and who were sampled 1 year after transplant. The sample here was PBMCs, taken 420 to 450 days after allogeneic stem cell transplant with calcineurin inhibitor and methotrexate. All receptors derive from a male patient aged 45-60 years who received an allogeneic stem cell transplant from an unrelated donor, was CMV-positive, and had chronic GVHD only. Post transplant, some T cells may arise from the graft donor.

A few counts support this clone. The chain carries TRBV7-9 and TRBJ1-1; D call uncertain. The ends were cut back, 2 bases at V and 3 bases at J, with 4 bases in the middle. Germline V CDR1 and CDR2: SEHNR, FQNEAQ (reference sequence). CDR3 length equals 12 residues. CDR3 amino acids: CASSLPDTEAFF. In nucleotides, the CDR3 is TGTGCCAGCAGCTTACCAGACACTGAAGCTTTCTTT.

This chain uses TRBV6-6 with TRBJ2-2, with 8 bases lining up with TRBD1. The germline CDR1 and CDR2 sequences are MNHNY and SVGAGI (reference sequence). V shed 0 bases and J 2 bases; nucleotides not matched to a gene: 2. CDR3 length: 16 residues. The chain's CDR3 is CASSYSTGGNTGELFF. The CDR3 DNA sequence: TGTGCCAGCAGTTACTCAACAGGGGGTAACACCGGGGAGCTGTTTTTT.

CDR3 in amino acids: CASSYSKGVGNTIYF. DNA for the CDR3: TGTGCCAGCAGTTACTCGAAGGGGGTTGGAAACACCATATATTTT. J is TRBJ1-3 and V is TRBV6-5, with D tentatively TRBD1 (6 bases). The CDR3 has 15 residues. The germline V gene has CDR1 MNHEY and CDR2 SVGAGI. Between the trimmed V and J ends, which lost 0 bases and 3 bases, there was a span of 9 bases.

V and J are TRBV11-3 and TRBJ2-1; D not resolved. Trimming cost V 2 bases and J 0 bases, with 5 bases left between them. The CDR3 spans 14 residues. Germline values: CDR1 SGHNT, CDR2 YENEEA. CDR3 sequence (DNA): TGTGCCAGCAGCTTAAGGAGCTCCTACAATGAGCAGTTCTTC. Protein product: CASSLRSSYNEQFF. The complete variable domain, with remaining parts taken from reference TRBV11-3 and TRBJ2-1, reads EAGVVQSPRYKIIEKKQPVAFWCNPISGHNTLYWYLQNLGQGPELLIRYENEEAVDDSQLPKDRFSAERLKGVDSTLKIQPAELGDSAVYLCASSLRSSYNEQFFGPGTRLTVL.

The rearrangement joins TRBV9 to TRBJ2-1; TRBD2 agrees at 7 bases. Germline assignment: CDR1 SGDLS and CDR2 YYNGEE. The CDR3 loop spans 14 amino acids. Trimming took 0 bases from V and 9 from J; bases not matched to a gene: 6. CDR3 DNA sequence: TGTGCCAGCAGCGTAGATCTGGCGGGGGTTGAGCAGTTCTTC. Translating gives CASSVDLAGVEQFF.

The chain links TRBV13 to TRBJ2-5, with a tentative D call TRBD1 (5 bases). The J call is doubtful: the DNA matches TRBJ2-7 better. CDR3 length: 17 amino acids. Germline V lookup: CDR1 PRHDT, CDR2 FYEKMQ (reference sequence). The CDR3 bases are TGTGCCAGCAGCCCCCCCCCGGCGCAGGGTCACTCCTACGAGCAGTACTTC. Its translation: CASSPPPAQGHSYEQYF.

The chain recombines TRBV4-3 with TRBJ2-1, with D tentatively TRBD1 (6 bases). Per the germline V gene, CDR1 is LGHNA and CDR2 is YSLEER. The CDR3 is made up of 15 amino acids. V was shortened by 0 bases and J by 3 bases, with 9 bases between the two germline ends. The CDR3 bases are TGCGCCAGCAGCCAAGATGACAGGTACTACAATGAGCAGTTCTTC. This encodes CASSQDDRYYNEQFF.

The chain joins TRBV7-3 to TRBJ2-2; 7 bases are a match to TRBD2. The ends lost 5 bases at V and 6 bases at J; junction bases unmatched: 9. The CDR3 extends over 15 amino acids. CDR1 SGHTA and CDR2 FQGTGA come from the germline V gene. The CDR3 DNA is TGTGCCAGCAGCCCCGGGACTATAGGTGCCGGGGAGCTGTTTTTT. The encoded protein is CASSPGTIGAGELFF. Full variable domain (missing parts from reference TRBV7-3 and TRBJ2-2): GAGVSQTPSNKVTEKGKYVELRCDPISGHTALYWYRQSLGQGPEFLIYFQGTGAADDSGLPNDRFFAVRPEGSVSTLKIQRTERGDSAVYLCASSPGTIGAGELFFGEGSRLTVL.

This chain links TRBV5-1 with TRBJ2-6; a possible D gene is TRBD1 (6 bases). V was pared by 6 bases and J by 3 bases, with 13 bases between. The CDR3 sequence is 15 residues long. In germline, CDR1 is SGHRS, CDR2 YFSETQ. This CDR3 is CASNPDRGGANVLTF. DNA for the CDR3: TGCGCCAGCAACCCGGACAGAGGTGGGGCCAACGTCCTGACTTTC.

V is TRBV7-8 and J is TRBJ1-2; the D gene is possibly TRBD1 (5 bases). The CDR3 runs to 12 residues. Germline CDR1 reads SGHVS; CDR2 reads FQNEAQ. With 0 bases removed from V and 6 bases from J, the gap between germline ends came to 5 bases. CDR3 sequence: CASSLAGDGYTF. In DNA, the CDR3 is TGTGCCAGCAGCTTAGCAGGGGATGGCTACACCTTC.

J is TRBJ1-5 and V is TRBV19, with D unresolved. With 9 bases removed from V and 6 bases from J, the gap between germline ends came to 12 bases. The CDR3 covers 12 residues. From germline, CDR1 is LNHDA and CDR2 SQIVND (reference sequence). CDR3 DNA sequence: TGTGCCAGCTCGAGCCGGGGTCAGCCCCAGCATTTT. Its protein product is CASSSRGQPQHF.

This clone was observed a few times. This chain uses TRBV28 with TRBJ1-3; D might be TRBD1 (6 bases). Germline CDR1 is MDHEN and CDR2 is SYDVKM. The CDR3 is made up of 16 amino acids. Trimming stripped 5 bases from V and 0 bases from J, with 14 bases between. CDR3 in DNA: TGTGCCAGCAGTGGGGGGGGCAGGAGCTCTGGAAACACCATATATTTT. Translating gives CASSGGGRSSGNTIYF.

The chain carries TRBV28 and TRBJ1-5, with D tentatively TRBD1 (6 bases). Trimming shortened V by 3 bases and J by 4 bases, and 16 bases separated the two germline ends. The germline V gene has CDR1 MDHEN and CDR2 SYDVKM. The CDR3 totals 16 residues. For the CDR3, the DNA is TGTGCCAGCAGTTTCATCAGGGGTGGAGGAAATCAGCCCCAGCATTTT. It specifies CASSFIRGGGNQPQHF.

This chain connects TRBV18 to TRBJ2-3; the match to TRBD1 covers 7 bases. V lost 3 bases and J lost 2; bases outside the gene matches: 5. This CDR3 region has 15 residues. The V gene's germline CDR1 is KGHSH and CDR2 LQKENI. The CDR3 reads CASSPIQGLTDTQYF. As DNA, the CDR3 is TGTGCCAGCTCACCGATACAGGGGCTCACAGATACGCAGTATTTT.

This chain uses TRBV7-9 with TRBJ1-2; D ambiguous. CDR3 length: 12 amino acids. The V and J ends lost 2 bases and 12 bases respectively, with 13 bases between them. Germline V gene sequence: CDR1 SEHNR, CDR2 FQNEAQ (reference sequence). CDR3 sequence: CASSLNREDDTF. CDR3 nucleotide sequence: TGTGCCAGCAGCTTAAATCGGGAGGACGACACCTTC.

This chain links TRBV15 with TRBJ2-5; 7 bases map to TRBD1. The length of the CDR3 is 15 residues. V lost 2 bases, J lost 2 bases, and 5 bases stayed unmatched. CDR1 is LNHNV and CDR2 is YYDKDF in the germline V gene (reference sequence). In DNA form, the CDR3 reads TGTGCCACCAGCAGACGGACAGGAACACAAGAGACCCAGTACTTC. This translates into CATSRRTGTQETQYF.

The rearrangement joins TRBV5-6 to TRBJ1-5; TRBD1 might be the D (5 bases). Trimming left V 3 bases short and J 0 bases short, with 13 bases between. This CDR3 region has 16 residues. Germline V gives CDR1 SGHDT, CDR2 YYEEEE. CDR3 nucleotides: TGTGCCAGCAGCTACCGTAGGGGTCATAGCAATCAGCCCCAGCATTTT. As protein: CASSYRRGHSNQPQHF.

CDR3 sequence: CASSRDYQGEQYF. As DNA, the CDR3 is TGTGCCAGCAGTCGGGACTACCAAGGGGAGCAGTACTTC. V usage is TRBV6-5 and J usage is TRBJ2-7; 7 bases are a match to TRBD2. Losses at the gene ends were 5 bases for V and 7 bases for J; bases not matched to a gene: 8. This CDR3 has 13 amino acids. Per germline, CDR1 MNHEY and CDR2 SVGAGI.

The CDR3 sequence is CASSHRTGNSYEQYF. CDR3 nucleotides: TGCGCCAGCAGCCACCGAACAGGGAACTCCTACGAGCAGTACTTC. J is TRBJ2-7 and V is TRBV4-1; TRBD1 is a possible D gene (6 bases). Germline CDR1 reads MGHRA; CDR2 reads YSYEKL. V was pared by 3 bases and J by 0 bases, with 12 bases between. CDR3 length equals 15 residues.

The chain links TRBV7-2 to TRBJ2-7; 8 bases line up with TRBD1. CDR1 and CDR2 (germline): SGHTA, FQGNSA. The CDR3 consists of 15 residues. Trimming took 1 base from V and 2 from J; bases not matched to a gene: 4. The CDR3, as DNA: TGTGCCAGCAGCTTAGGGGGACAGGTACCCTACGAGCAGTACTTC. Its translation: CASSLGGQVPYEQYF.

CDR3 coding DNA: TGTGCCAGCAGTGAATTCTCGCCCAGGACCTACAATGAGCAGTTCTTC. Translation: CASSEFSPRTYNEQFF. The chain is built from TRBV25-1 and TRBJ2-1, with D uncertain. V was cut by 1 base and J by 2 bases, with 12 bases left in between. The germline V gene has CDR1 MGHDK and CDR2 SYGVNS. The CDR3 sequence is 16 residues long.